Below, 19 T cell receptor beta chains from the same sample are listed, as sequenced in a study of T-cell reconstitution after alpha-beta-depleted transplantation in children. It was with unique molecular identifiers that the TCRbeta library was prepared. TCRdb analysed the PCR reads with MiXCR anew, one entry per CDR3 protein. The sample has roughly 300,000 distinct CDR3 sequences, around 10% seen once. The material sequenced was peripheral blood, taken 180 days after TCRalphabeta/CD19-depleted stem cell transplant. These receptors were obtained from a male patient aged 2-15 years who had a stem cell transplant for chronic granulomatous disease, so the T cells may come from the graft donor.

This clonotype has at least ten counts. The J gene is TRBJ2-7, the V gene TRBV20-1, with TRBD2 identical over 7 bases. The junction had 6 bases not matched to a gene; V was cut back by 3 bases and J by 4 bases. CDR1 and CDR2 from the germline V gene are DFQATT and SNEGSKA (reference sequence). The CDR3 runs to 13 residues. The CDR3 region is CSARAGAGYEQYF. For the CDR3, the DNA is TGCAGTGCTAGGGCGGGAGCAGGTTACGAGCAGTACTTC.

This clonotype was counted at least ten times. The V gene is TRBV5-5, the J gene TRBJ2-1; the match to TRBD2 covers 8 bases. The CDR3 has 16 amino acids. V was pared by 0 bases and J by 7 bases, with 9 bases of the junction left unmatched. The V gene's germline CDR1 is SGHKS and CDR2 YYEKEE (reference sequence). Here the CDR3 reads CASSLAFPGGLNEQFF. The CDR3 coding sequence is TGTGCCAGCAGCTTGGCCTTCCCGGGAGGGCTTAATGAGCAGTTCTTC.

The chain carries TRBV6-4 and TRBJ2-1, with 10 bases that match TRBD2. Trimming took 2 bases from V and 5 from J; bases not matched to a gene: 6. The length of the CDR3 is 16 residues. Germline CDR1 is MRHNA and CDR2 is SNTAGT. The DNA of the CDR3 is TGTGCCAGCAGTGACGGTTTGGGACTAGCGCACAATGAGCAGTTCTTC. The encoded protein is CASSDGLGLAHNEQFF.

The rearrangement uses TRBV12-3 or TRBV12-4 and TRBJ1-5; 7 bases map to TRBD1. J was trimmed by 3 bases and V by 5 bases; bases with no gene match: 7. The CDR3 has 15 residues. The CDR3 nucleotides are TGTGCCAGCAGTCCGCGGACAGGAGACAATCAGCCCCAGCATTTT. It is translated as CASSPRTGDNQPQHF.

This clonotype was picked up a small number of times. The rearrangement joins TRBV5-5 to TRBJ2-3, with D perhaps matching TRBD2 (6 bases). The CDR3 has 16 residues. Between the trimmed V and J ends, which lost 4 bases and 2 bases, there was a span of 17 bases. Germline lookup yields CDR1 SGHKS and CDR2 YYEKEE (reference sequence). The CDR3 DNA follows: TGTGCCAGCAGCCCCGGGACTTTTTCACACACAGATACGCAGTATTTT. It codes for CASSPGTFSHTDTQYF. The variable domain in full, completed from reference TRBV5-5 and TRBJ2-3, reads DAGVTQSPTHLIKTRGQQVTLRCSPISGHKSVSWYQQVLGQGPQFIFQYYEKEERGRGNFPDRFSARQFPNYSSELNVNALLLGDSALYLCASSPGTFSHTDTQYFGPGTRLTVL.

The CDR3 sequence is CASSHRTGENIQYF. CDR3 DNA sequence: TGTGCCAGCAGCCATCGGACAGGGGAAAACATTCAGTACTTC. The chain employs TRBV5-4 and TRBJ2-4, with 9 bases fitting TRBD1. CDR1 is SGHNT and CDR2 is YYREEE in the germline V gene (reference sequence). The V and J ends lost 4 bases and 5 bases, in that order; junction bases with no gene match: 4. The CDR3 runs 14 residues.

The chain uses TRBV6-5 and TRBJ2-3; either TRBD1 or TRBD2 may fit D (6 bases each). Trimming stripped 0 bases from V and 5 bases from J, with 12 bases between. Germline loops: CDR1 MNHEY, CDR2 SVGAGI. This CDR3 comprises 15 residues. CDR3 in DNA: TGTGCCAGCAGTTACTCAACGGGGGCGGTAGATACGCAGTATTTT. Its translation: CASSYSTGAVDTQYF.

This clonotype occurred a few times. V and J are TRBV12-3 or TRBV12-4 and TRBJ1-2, with 7 nucleotides matching TRBD1. Trimming removed 5 bases from V and 4 bases from J; junction bases left unmatched: 10. CDR3 length equals 15 residues. This chain's CDR3 is CASSATGDGVYGYTF. CDR3 sequence (DNA): TGTGCCAGCAGTGCTACAGGGGACGGAGTCTATGGCTACACCTTC.

This clonotype showed up many times. V gene TRBV5-5 combines with J gene TRBJ2-3, with D possibly called TRBD1 or TRBD2 (5 bases each). Germline V gene lookup returns CDR1 SGHKS and CDR2 YYEKEE (reference sequence). The CDR3 is 14 amino acids. Trimming cost V 3 bases and J 4 bases, with 12 bases left between them. Written as DNA, the CDR3 is TGTGCCAGCAGCTCCCGGGGCCCGGCAGATACGCAGTATTTT. This sequence encodes CASSSRGPADTQYF. The full variable domain, with the rest looked up from reference TRBV5-5 and TRBJ2-3, is DAGVTQSPTHLIKTRGQQVTLRCSPISGHKSVSWYQQVLGQGPQFIFQYYEKEERGRGNFPDRFSARQFPNYSSELNVNALLLGDSALYLCASSSRGPADTQYFGPGTRLTVL.

There are many counts of this clonotype. V and J are TRBV6-1 and TRBJ2-3; the match to TRBD1 covers 9 bases. V shed 7 bases, J shed 5 bases, and the junction held 7 bases outside the gene matches. Germline V gene data show CDR1 as MNHNS and CDR2 as SASEGT. CDR3 length equals 14 residues. The CDR3 region is CASTRTGVGDTQYF. In DNA, the CDR3 is TGTGCCAGCACCCGGACAGGGGTGGGAGATACGCAGTATTTT.

This clonotype occurred many times. The rearrangement uses TRBV7-8 and TRBJ1-4, with 7 positions matching TRBD1. Looked up from germline, CDR1 is SGHVS and CDR2 is FQNEAQ. Trimming took 5 bases from V and 4 from J; bases not matched to a gene: 10. The CDR3 loop spans 16 amino acids. CDR3 in amino acids: CASSLPPGQLNEKLFF. CDR3 DNA sequence: TGTGCCAGCAGCCTCCCACCGGGACAGCTTAATGAAAAACTGTTTTTT.

Many counts were recorded for this clonotype. This chain connects TRBV12-3 or TRBV12-4 to TRBJ1-3, with D possibly being TRBD1 (6 bases). Trimming pared 8 bases from V and 1 base from J, leaving 9 bases between. The CDR3 contains 13 residues. The CDR3 protein is CASRGQSGNTIYF. The CDR3 DNA reads TGTGCCAGCCGCGGACAGTCTGGAAACACCATATATTTT.

The J gene is TRBJ2-7, the V gene TRBV6-1; D might be TRBD1 or TRBD2, each matching 6 bases. Trimming took 4 bases from V and 2 from J, leaving 18 bases between them. Germline assignment: CDR1 MNHNS and CDR2 SASEGT. This CDR3 is 16 amino acids long. The CDR3 sequence: CASSVRGREGPYEQYF. CDR3 in DNA: TGTGCCAGCAGTGTTCGGGGGCGCGAGGGCCCCTACGAGCAGTACTTC.

This clonotype was seen many times. The genes are TRBV12-3 or TRBV12-4 and TRBJ2-1; 11 nucleotides line up with TRBD2. The CDR3 is 16 residues long. The V and J ends lost 11 bases and 3 bases, in that order; junction bases with no gene match: 12. CDR3 DNA: TGTGCCGTACGGCTAGCGGGAGGTATTAGCTACAATGAGCAGTTCTTC. This gives the protein CAVRLAGGISYNEQFF.

Many counts were recorded for this clonotype. The V call is TRBV11-2, the J call TRBJ2-7; TRBD1 aligns across 8 bases. The J segment lost 4 bases and the V segment lost 6 bases, leaving 20 bases of the junction unmatched. Germline V CDR1 and CDR2: SGHAT, FQNNGV. CDR3 length: 18 amino acids. The CDR3 sequence: CASRPNRGFSLLGYEQYF. CDR3 sequence (DNA): TGTGCCAGCAGACCAAACAGGGGGTTCTCACTTTTAGGGTACGAGCAGTACTTC.

This clonotype was observed many times. The rearrangement uses TRBV5-5 and TRBJ1-2; TRBD1 aligns across 7 bases. J gave up 4 bases and V 4 bases, and 4 bases lay outside the gene matches. CDR3 length: 13 residues. Germline lookup yields CDR1 SGHKS and CDR2 YYEKEE (reference sequence). The CDR3 sequence is CASSVGTVYGYTF. Written as DNA, the CDR3 is TGTGCCAGCAGCGTTGGGACAGTCTATGGCTACACCTTC.

This clonotype was seen a few times. A much larger clonotype is one base distant, so this may be a read error. The CDR3 DNA follows: TGCGCCAGCAGCCTAGGACAGGGGGAGACCCAGTCCTTC. Its translation is CASSLGQGETQSF. The chain links TRBV4-3 to TRBJ2-5; 10 nucleotides match TRBD1. Germline CDR1 and CDR2: LGHNA and YSLEER. There are 13 residues in the CDR3.

Many counts were recorded for this clonotype. The V call is TRBV20-1, the J call TRBJ2-1, with 14 bases fitting TRBD2. CDR1 is DFQATT, CDR2 SNEGSKA, per germline (reference sequence). After removal of 3 bases from V and 8 bases from J, the junction contained 12 bases not matched to a gene. This CDR3 has 17 amino acids. The CDR3 nucleotides read TGCAGTGCTAGGGGGACTAGCGGGAGAGTAGGGCCTGATGAGCAGTTCTTC. It encodes CSARGTSGRVGPDEQFF.

The V gene is TRBV4-3, the J gene TRBJ1-6; TRBD1 matches 7 bases. This CDR3 has 14 amino acids. J gave up 10 bases and V 5 bases, and 8 bases lay outside the gene matches. In germline, CDR1 is LGHNA, CDR2 YSLEER. CDR3 DNA: TGCGCCAGCAGCGTCGAGACAGGGACATCACCCCTCCACTTT. This gives the protein CASSVETGTSPLHF.